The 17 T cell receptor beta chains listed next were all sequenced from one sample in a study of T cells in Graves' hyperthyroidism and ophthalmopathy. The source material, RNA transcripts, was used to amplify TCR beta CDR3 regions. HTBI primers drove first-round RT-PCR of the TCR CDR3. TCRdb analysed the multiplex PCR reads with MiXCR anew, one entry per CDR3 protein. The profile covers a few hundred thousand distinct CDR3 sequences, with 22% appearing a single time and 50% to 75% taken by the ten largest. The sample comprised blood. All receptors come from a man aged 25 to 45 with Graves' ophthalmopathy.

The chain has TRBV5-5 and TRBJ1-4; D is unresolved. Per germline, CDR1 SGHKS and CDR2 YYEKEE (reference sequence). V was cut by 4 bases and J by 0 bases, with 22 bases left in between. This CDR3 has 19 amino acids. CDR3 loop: CASSPWVGRKLATNEKLFF. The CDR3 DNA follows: TGTGCCAGCAGCCCCTGGGTTGGACGGAAACTTGCAACTAATGAAAAACTGTTTTTT.

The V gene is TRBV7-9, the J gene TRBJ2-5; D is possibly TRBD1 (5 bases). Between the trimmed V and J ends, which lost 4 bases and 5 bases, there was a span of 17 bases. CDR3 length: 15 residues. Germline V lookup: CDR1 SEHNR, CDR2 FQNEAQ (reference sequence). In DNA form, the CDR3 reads TGTGCCAGCAGCTCCAGACAGCCCGAGTACGAGACCCAGTACTTC. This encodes CASSSRQPEYETQYF.

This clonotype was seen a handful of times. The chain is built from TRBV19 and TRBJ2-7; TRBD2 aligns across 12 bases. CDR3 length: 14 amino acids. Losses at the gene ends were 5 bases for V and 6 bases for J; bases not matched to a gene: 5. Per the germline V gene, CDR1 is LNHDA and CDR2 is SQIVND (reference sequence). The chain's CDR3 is CASSPLAGGGEQYF. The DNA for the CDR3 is TGTGCCAGTAGTCCCCTAGCGGGAGGGGGCGAGCAGTACTTC.

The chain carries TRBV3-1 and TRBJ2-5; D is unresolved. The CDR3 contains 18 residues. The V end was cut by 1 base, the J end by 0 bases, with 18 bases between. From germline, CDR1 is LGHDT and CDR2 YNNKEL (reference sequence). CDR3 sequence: CASSQVSPGEVYQETQYF. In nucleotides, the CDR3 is TGTGCCAGCAGCCAAGTGTCCCCTGGGGAAGTCTACCAAGAGACCCAGTACTTC.

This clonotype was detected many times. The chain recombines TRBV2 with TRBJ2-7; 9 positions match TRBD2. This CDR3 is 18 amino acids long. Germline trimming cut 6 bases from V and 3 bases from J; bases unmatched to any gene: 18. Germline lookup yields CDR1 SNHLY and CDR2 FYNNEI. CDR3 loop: CASSGEGSGRSSLYEQYF. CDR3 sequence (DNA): TGTGCCAGCAGCGGGGAGGGGAGCGGGAGGAGTTCCCTCTACGAGCAGTACTTC.

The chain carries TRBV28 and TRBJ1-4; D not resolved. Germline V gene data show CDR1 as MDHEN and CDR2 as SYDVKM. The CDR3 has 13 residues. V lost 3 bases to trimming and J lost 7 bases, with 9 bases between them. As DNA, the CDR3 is TGTGCCAGCAGTTTTTTCAGCGCTGAAAAACTGTTTTTT. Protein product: CASSFFSAEKLFF.

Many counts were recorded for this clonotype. The CDR3 is CASSGGHTATEQYF. The CDR3 DNA is TGTGCCAGCAGCGGTGGACACACCGCCACCGAGCAGTACTTC. The V call is TRBV11-2, the J call TRBJ2-7, with TRBD1 as a possible D gene (5 bases). Germline V lookup: CDR1 SGHAT, CDR2 FQNNGV. The germline V and J ends were trimmed by 5 bases and 6 bases, with 17 bases remaining between them. CDR3 size: 14 residues.

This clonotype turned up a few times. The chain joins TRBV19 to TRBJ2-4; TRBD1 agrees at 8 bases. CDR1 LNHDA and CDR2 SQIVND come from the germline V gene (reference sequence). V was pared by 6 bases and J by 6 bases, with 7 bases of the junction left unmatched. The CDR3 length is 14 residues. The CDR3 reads CASSPTGGGNIQYF. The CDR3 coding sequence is TGTGCCAGTAGCCCCACAGGGGGAGGAAACATTCAGTACTTC. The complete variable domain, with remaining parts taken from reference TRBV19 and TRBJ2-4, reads DGGITQSPKYLFRKEGQNVTLSCEQNLNHDAMYWYRQDPGQGLRLIYYSQIVNDFQKGDIAEGYSVSREKKESFPLTVTSAQKNPTAFYLCASSPTGGGNIQYFGAGTRLSVL.

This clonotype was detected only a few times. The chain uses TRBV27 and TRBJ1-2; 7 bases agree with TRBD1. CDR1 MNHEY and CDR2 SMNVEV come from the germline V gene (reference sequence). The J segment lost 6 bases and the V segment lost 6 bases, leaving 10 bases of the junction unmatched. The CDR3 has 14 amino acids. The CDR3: CASSLNRGFDGYTF. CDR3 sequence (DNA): TGTGCCAGCAGCCTTAACAGGGGCTTCGATGGCTACACCTTC.

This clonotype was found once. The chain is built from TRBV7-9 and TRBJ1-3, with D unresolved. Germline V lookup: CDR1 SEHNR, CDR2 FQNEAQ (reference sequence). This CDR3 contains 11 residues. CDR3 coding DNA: TGTGTCGTGGGAGATAAAAACACCATATATTTT. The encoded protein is CVVGDKNTIYF.

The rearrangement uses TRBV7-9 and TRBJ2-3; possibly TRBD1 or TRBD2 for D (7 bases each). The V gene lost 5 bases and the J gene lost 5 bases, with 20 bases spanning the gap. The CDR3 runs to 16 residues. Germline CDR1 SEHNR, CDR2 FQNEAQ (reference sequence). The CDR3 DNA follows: TGTGCCAGCAGCGCCAGGGGGGGGGGCCGGAGAGATACGCAGTATTTT. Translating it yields CASSARGGGRRDTQYF.

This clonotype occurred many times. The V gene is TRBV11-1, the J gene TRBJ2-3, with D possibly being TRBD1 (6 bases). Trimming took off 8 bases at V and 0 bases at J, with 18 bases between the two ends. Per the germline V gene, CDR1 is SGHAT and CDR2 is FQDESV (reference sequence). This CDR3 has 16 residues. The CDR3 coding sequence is TGTGCCAGCGCGGATCAATGGGGGCCCAGCACAGATACGCAGTATTTT. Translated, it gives CASADQWGPSTDTQYF.

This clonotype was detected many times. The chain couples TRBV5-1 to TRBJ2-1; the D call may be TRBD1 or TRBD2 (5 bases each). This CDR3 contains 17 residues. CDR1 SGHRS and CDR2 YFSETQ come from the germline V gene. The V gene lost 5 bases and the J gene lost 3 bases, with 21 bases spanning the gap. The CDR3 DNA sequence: TGCGCCAGCAGATCTTTAGGTCGGGACCCTCGCTACAATGAGCAGTTCTTC. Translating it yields CASRSLGRDPRYNEQFF.

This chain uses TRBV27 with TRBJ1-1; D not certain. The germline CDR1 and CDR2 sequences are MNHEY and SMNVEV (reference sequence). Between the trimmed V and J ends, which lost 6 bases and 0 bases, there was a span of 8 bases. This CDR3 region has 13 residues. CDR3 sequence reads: CASSHFMNTEAFF. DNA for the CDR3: TGTGCCAGCAGCCATTTTATGAACACTGAAGCTTTCTTT.

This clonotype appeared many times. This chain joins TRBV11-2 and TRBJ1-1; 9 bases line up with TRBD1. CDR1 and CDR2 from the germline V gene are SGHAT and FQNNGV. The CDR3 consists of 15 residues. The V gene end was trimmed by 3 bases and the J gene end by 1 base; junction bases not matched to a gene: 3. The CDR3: CASSFGTGPNTEAFF. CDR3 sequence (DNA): TGTGCCAGCAGCTTCGGGACAGGGCCGAACACTGAAGCTTTCTTT.

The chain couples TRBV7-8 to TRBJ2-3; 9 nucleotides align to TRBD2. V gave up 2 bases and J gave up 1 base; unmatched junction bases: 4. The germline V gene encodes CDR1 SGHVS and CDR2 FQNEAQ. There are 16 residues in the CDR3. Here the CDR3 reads CASSLRAGGGTDTQYF. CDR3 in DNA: TGTGCCAGCAGCTTAAGGGCGGGAGGGGGCACAGATACGCAGTATTTT. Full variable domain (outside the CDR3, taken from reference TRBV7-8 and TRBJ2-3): GAGVSQSPRYKVAKRGQDVALRCDPISGHVSLFWYQQALGQGPEFLTYFQNEAQLDKSGLPSDRFFAERPEGSVSTLKIQRTQQEDSAVYLCASSLRAGGGTDTQYFGPGTRLTVL.

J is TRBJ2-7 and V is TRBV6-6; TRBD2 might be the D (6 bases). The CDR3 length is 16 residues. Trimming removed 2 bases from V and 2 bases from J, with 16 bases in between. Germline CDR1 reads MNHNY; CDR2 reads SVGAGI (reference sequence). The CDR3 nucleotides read TGTGCCAGCAGTTACCCCTCTGAGGCGGGGACCTACGAGCAGTACTTC. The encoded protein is CASSYPSEAGTYEQYF.